This T cell receptor (beta chain) was identified during a study of PD-1 blockade in classical Hodgkin lymphoma. Produced via immunoSEQ multiplex PCR; TCRdb's table is partial and in-frame only. Among 20,000 to 25,000 clones listed, approximately 94% were seen once. The CDR3 covers 14 residues. Germline V gives CDR1 MGHDK, CDR2 SYGVNS. V was cut by 6 bases and J by 2 bases, with 14 bases left in between. The time point denotes: newly diagnosed, previously untreated cHL patient sample. The chain has TRBV25-1 and TRBJ2-7; maybe TRBD2 (6 bases). This TCR was recovered from a human donor with classical Hodgkin lymphoma. The source material was peripheral blood mononuclear cells (PBMCs). The CDR3, as DNA: TGTGCCAGCAGGGGGGGAGCGGCCGCCTACGAGCAGTACTTC. This translates into CASRGGAAAYEQYF.